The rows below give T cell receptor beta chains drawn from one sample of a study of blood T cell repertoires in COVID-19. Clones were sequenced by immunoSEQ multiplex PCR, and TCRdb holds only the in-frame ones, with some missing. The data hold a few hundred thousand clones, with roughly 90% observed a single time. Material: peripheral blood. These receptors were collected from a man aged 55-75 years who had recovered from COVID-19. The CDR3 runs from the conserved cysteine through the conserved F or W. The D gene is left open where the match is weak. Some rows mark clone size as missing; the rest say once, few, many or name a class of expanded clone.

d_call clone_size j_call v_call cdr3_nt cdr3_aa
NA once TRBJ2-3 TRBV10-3 TGTGCCATCAGTGAGTCCCCCCACCCTGCAGGGCCCCAAGATACGCAGTATTTT CAISESPHPAGPQDTQYF
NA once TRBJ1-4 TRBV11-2 TGTGCCAGCAGCTTCCAGGGCTTTGAAAAACTGTTTTTT CASSFQGFEKLFF
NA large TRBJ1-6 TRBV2 TGTGCCAGCAGTGATGCAGGAAGTAATTCACCCCTCCACTTT CASSDAGSNSPLHF
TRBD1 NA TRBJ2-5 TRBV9 TGTGCCAGCAGCCCTAGATGGACAGGTGAAGAGACCCAGTACTTC CASSPRWTGEETQYF
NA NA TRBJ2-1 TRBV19 TGTGCCAGTAGCCCGGCTAGCTCCTACAATGAGCAGTTCTTC CASSPASSYNEQFF
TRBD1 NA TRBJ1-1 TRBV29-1 TGCAGCGTTGAAACTGTTGGGACAGCGAACACTGAAGCTTTCTTT CSVETVGTANTEAFF
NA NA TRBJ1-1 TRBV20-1 TGCAGTGCGATCCGTGTAACAGAAGCTTTCTTT CSAIRVTEAFF
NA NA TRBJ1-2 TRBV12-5 TGTGCTAGTGGTTCCCAGTCCTCTCGGGGTAACTATGGCTACACCTTC CASGSQSSRGNYGYTF
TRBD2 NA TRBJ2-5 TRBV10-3 TGTGCCATCAGTGCCCGCGGGACTAGCGGGCAAGAGACCCAGTACTTC CAISARGTSGQETQYF
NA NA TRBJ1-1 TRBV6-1 TGTGCCAGCAGTGAAAGCACAGGCGCGAACACTGAAGCTTTCTTT CASSESTGANTEAFF
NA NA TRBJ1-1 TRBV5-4 TGTGCCAGCAGCATACATGGTTCTGAAGCTTTCTTT CASSIHGSEAFF
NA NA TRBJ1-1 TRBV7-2 TGTGCCAGCAGCTTATCCAGAGGAACGAACACTGAAGCTTTCTTT CASSLSRGTNTEAFF
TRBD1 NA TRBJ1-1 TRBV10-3 TGTGCCATCAGTGTTGGACAGGCGAACACTGAAGCTTTCTTT CAISVGQANTEAFF
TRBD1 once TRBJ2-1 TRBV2 TGTGCCAGCAGTGAAAGTAGGGGGCCCTACAATGAGCAGTTCTTC CASSESRGPYNEQFF
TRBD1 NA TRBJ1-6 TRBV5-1 TGCGCCAGCAGTTTGAGCCTGGGACAGTCTAATTCACCCCTCCACTTT CASSLSLGQSNSPLHF
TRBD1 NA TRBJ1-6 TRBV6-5 TGTGCCACCCGACAGGGGAACTATAATTCACCCCTCCACTTT CATRQGNYNSPLHF
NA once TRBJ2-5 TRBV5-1 TGCGCCAGCAGCTTGGTTGGGCAGCAACAAGAGACCCAGTACTTC CASSLVGQQQETQYF
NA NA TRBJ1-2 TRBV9 TGTGCCAGCAGCGTAGTTTCGGGGGTTGGCTACACCTTC CASSVVSGVGYTF
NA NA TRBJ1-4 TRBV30 TGTGCCTGGAGTGTACAGTCGGCACTGTTTTTT CAWSVQSALFF
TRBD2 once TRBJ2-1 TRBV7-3 TGTGCCAGCAGCATAACTAGCGGGGGGACACTCAATGAGCAGTTCTTC CASSITSGGTLNEQFF
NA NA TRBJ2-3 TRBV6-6 TGTGCCAGCAGTTACTCTCCTAGTCCGACAGATACGCAGTATTTT CASSYSPSPTDTQYF
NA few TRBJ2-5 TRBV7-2 TGTGCCAGCAGCTTAACGCGTTTAGAGACCCAGTACTTC CASSLTRLETQYF
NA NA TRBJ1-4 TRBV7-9 TGTGCCAGCAGCTTAGAAGCGCTACGGGGAAATGAAAAACTGTTTTTT CASSLEALRGNEKLFF